One sample yielded the 24 T cell receptor beta chains listed below, sequenced in a study of Tregs in tolerant kidney transplant recipients. Using immunoSEQ multiplex PCR, the repertoire was profiled, and TCRdb retains in-frame clones only, with some absent. Here the sample spans around 86,000 clones, 91% being singletons. Related graft donors supplied nonmyeloablative bone marrow transplants, and mixed chimerism was transient. Here the sequenced sample was CD4+ T cells from blood (PBMCs), taken 24 months after the transplant. The receptors originated from a human patient who received a combined kidney and bone marrow transplant. Some T cells may trace back to the graft donor.

V is TRBV11-2 and J is TRBJ1-1, with unresolved D. The ends were cut back, 5 bases at V and 4 bases at J, with 14 bases in the middle. The CDR3 has 14 amino acids. Germline V gene sequence: CDR1 SGHAT, CDR2 FQNNGV. Written as DNA, the CDR3 is TGTGCCAGCAGCACTCCTTTACGGGGCACTGAAGCTTTCTTT. It is translated as CASSTPLRGTEAFF. Using reference TRBV11-2 and TRBJ1-1 for the parts outside the CDR3, the full variable domain is EAGVAQSPRYKIIEKRQSVAFWCNPISGHATLYWYQQILGQGPKLLIQFQNNGVVDDSQLPKDRFSAERLKGVDSTLKIQPAKLEDSAVYLCASSTPLRGTEAFFGQGTRLTVV.

The V and J genes are TRBV5-1 and TRBJ2-5, with a tentative D call TRBD2 (6 bases). The CDR3 is made up of 16 amino acids. Germline V gene lookup returns CDR1 SGHRS and CDR2 YFSETQ. Trimming stripped 4 bases from V and 4 bases from J, with 20 bases between. The CDR3 region has the DNA TGCGCCAGCAGCCGATCACCCGGGGGTTTGGGAGAGACCCAGTACTTC. Protein sequence: CASSRSPGGLGETQYF.

Points on this clone: No conserved phenylalanine or tryptophan ends this CDR3, so it is likely a read error. J is TRBJ1-2 and V is TRBV28, with TRBD1 matching 8 bases. Germline V gene data show CDR1 as MDHEN and CDR2 as SYDVKM. The CDR3 runs 14 residues. Germline trimming cut 6 bases from V and 2 bases from J; bases unmatched to any gene: 5. The CDR3 region is CASSLTGENYGYTS. DNA for the CDR3: TGTGCCAGCAGCCTGACAGGGGAAAACTATGGCTACACCTCC.

The chain has TRBV15 and TRBJ1-1; D is unresolved. There are 15 residues in the CDR3. The V and J ends lost 1 base and 4 bases respectively, with 13 bases between them. CDR1 is LNHNV, CDR2 YYDKDF, per germline (reference sequence). The CDR3, as DNA: TGTGCCACCAGCAGAGTCCGGGCCGCGGGCACTGAAGCTTTCTTT. Amino acid sequence: CATSRVRAAGTEAFF.

V gene TRBV18 combines with J gene TRBJ2-1, with TRBD2 identical over 12 bases. This CDR3 is 18 amino acids long. Per the germline V gene, CDR1 is KGHSH and CDR2 is LQKENI. V lost 3 bases, J lost 9 bases, and 15 bases stayed unmatched. CDR3 nucleotides: TGTGCCAGCTCACCCCTATCTCGGAGACTAGCGGGAGACATTGAGCAGTTCTTC. It yields the protein CASSPLSRRLAGDIEQFF.

V gene TRBV11-2 combines with J gene TRBJ2-1; 15 nucleotides align to TRBD2. V gave up 5 bases and J gave up 8 bases; unmatched junction bases: 4. Germline V gene sequence: CDR1 SGHAT, CDR2 FQNNGV. The CDR3 spans 15 residues. The CDR3 reads CASSPGTSGRYEQFF. The CDR3 DNA reads as TGTGCCAGCAGCCCCGGGACTAGCGGGAGGTATGAGCAGTTCTTC.

The V gene is TRBV4-1, the J gene TRBJ1-5; no clear D gene. Trimming removed 0 bases at V and 5 bases at J, with 5 bases between. The CDR3 has 13 residues. Germline CDR1 reads MGHRA; CDR2 reads YSYEKL. The CDR3 region has the DNA TGCGCCAGCAGCCAAGATTATGATCAGCCCCAGCATTTT. Protein product: CASSQDYDQPQHF.

This clone was detected a few times. V usage is TRBV18 and J usage is TRBJ1-1, with 7 bases aligning to TRBD1. V gave up 0 bases and J gave up 2 bases; unmatched junction bases: 6. Per germline, CDR1 KGHSH and CDR2 LQKENI. This CDR3 comprises 16 residues. CDR3 in amino acids: CASSPPAQGVNTEAFF. The CDR3, as DNA: TGTGCCAGCTCACCACCGGCCCAGGGGGTTAACACTGAAGCTTTCTTT.

The chain joins TRBV7-3 to TRBJ2-1; 8 nucleotides align to TRBD2. CDR3 length equals 14 residues. Germline V gene lookup returns CDR1 SGHTA and CDR2 FQGTGA. Trimming at V came to 2 bases and at J to 3 bases, leaving 0 bases not matched to a gene. CDR3 DNA sequence: TGTGCCAGCAGCTTACGGGGGGGCTACAATGAGCAGTTCTTC. Its protein product is CASSLRGGYNEQFF.

The rearrangement links TRBV6-1 to TRBJ1-2; D gene unclear. The CDR3 loop spans 11 amino acids. The germline gives CDR1 MNHNS, CDR2 SASEGT. Trimming stripped 5 bases from V and 10 bases from J, with 11 bases between. The DNA of the CDR3 is TGTGCCAGCAGTCGGGAGTTTGTCTACACCTTC. The encoded protein is CASSREFVYTF.

This clone showed up just once. The rearrangement links TRBV2 to TRBJ2-1, with D perhaps TRBD1 (6 bases). The CDR3 is made up of 15 amino acids. The V gene's germline CDR1 is SNHLY and CDR2 FYNNEI. V was cut by 3 bases and J by 9 bases, with 18 bases left in between. CDR3 nucleotide sequence: TGTGCCAGCAGTGATAGGAGGTTGTCCAGGGGTGAGCAGTTCTTC. Translation gives CASSDRRLSRGEQFF.

The chain employs TRBV7-9 and TRBJ1-1; D call uncertain. V was pared by 5 bases and J by 3 bases, with 10 bases between. Looked up from germline, CDR1 is SEHNR and CDR2 is FQNEAQ (reference sequence). The CDR3 length is 13 residues. The CDR3 sequence: CASSVGLYTEAFF. CDR3 nucleotides: TGTGCCAGCAGCGTAGGGCTGTACACTGAAGCTTTCTTT.

The sample holds one count of this clone. The DNA for the CDR3 is TGTGCCAGCAGCCGACTAGCGGGAGGGCCCGTAGTGAAGCAGTACTTC. Translating gives CASSRLAGGPVVKQYF. The chain joins TRBV14 to TRBJ2-7; 14 nucleotides line up with TRBD2. The length of the CDR3 is 16 residues. CDR1 and CDR2 from the germline V gene are SGHDN and FVKESK. Trimming removed 4 bases from V and 8 bases from J; junction bases left unmatched: 10. The entire variable domain, with the rest obtained from reference TRBV14 and TRBJ2-7, is as follows: EAGVTQFPSHSVIEKGQTVTLRCDPISGHDNLYWYRRVMGKEIKFLLHFVKESKQDESGMPNNRFLAERTGGTYSTLKVQPAELEDSGVYFCASSRLAGGPVVKQYFGPGTRLTVT.

The V call is TRBV5-4, the J call TRBJ1-1; D might be TRBD1 (5 bases). Germline V gene data show CDR1 as SGHNT and CDR2 as YYREEE (reference sequence). The CDR3 spans 15 residues. V lost 0 bases to trimming and J lost 3 bases, with 12 bases between them. The CDR3 nucleotides read TGTGCCAGCAGCTTGGCCCCGAAAGGGGACACTGAAGCTTTCTTT. This sequence encodes CASSLAPKGDTEAFF.

This chain links TRBV11-3 with TRBJ2-2, with D possibly being TRBD2 (5 bases). The CDR3 runs to 15 residues. In germline, CDR1 is SGHNT, CDR2 YENEEA. V shed 5 bases and J shed 6 bases, with 16 bases lying between them. This chain's CDR3 is CASSPHPGSAGELFF. For the CDR3, the DNA is TGTGCCAGCAGCCCTCACCCGGGGTCGGCCGGGGAGCTGTTTTTT.

The V and J genes are TRBV11-1 and TRBJ1-1; 8 nucleotides align to TRBD1. Per germline, CDR1 SGHAT and CDR2 FQDESV (reference sequence). The CDR3 is made up of 13 amino acids. V lost 2 bases, J lost 7 bases, and 3 bases stayed unmatched. The CDR3 DNA reads TGTGCCAGCAGCTTACCAGGGGGCTTTGAAGCTTTCTTT. Translating it yields CASSLPGGFEAFF.

The genes are TRBV30 and TRBJ2-1, with TRBD2 matching 9 bases. The trim removed 2 bases at V and 9 bases at J, leaving 11 bases unmatched. CDR3 length: 15 residues. Per germline, CDR1 GTSNPN and CDR2 SVGIG (reference sequence). Written as DNA, the CDR3 is TGTGCCTGGAGTCGGATGGGACTAGCTTTCAGTGAGCAGTTCTTC. This encodes CAWSRMGLAFSEQFF.

The rearrangement links TRBV9 to TRBJ1-6, with D maybe TRBD1 (5 bases). Germline CDR1 and CDR2: SGDLS and YYNGEE. With 3 bases removed from V and 4 bases from J, the gap between germline ends came to 14 bases. This CDR3 has 16 residues. The CDR3 sequence: CASSAARGEYNSPLHF. CDR3 nucleotide sequence: TGTGCCAGCAGCGCCGCTCGGGGGGAATATAATTCACCCCTCCACTTT.

The rearrangement joins TRBV11-2 to TRBJ2-1, with 7 bases fitting TRBD2. CDR1 is SGHAT and CDR2 is FQNNGV in the germline V gene. The ends lost 3 bases at V and 5 bases at J; junction bases unmatched: 4. CDR3 length equals 14 residues. The CDR3 sequence is CASSLAGAHNEQFF. The CDR3 region has the DNA TGTGCCAGCAGCTTGGCGGGAGCTCACAATGAGCAGTTCTTC.

This chain joins TRBV27 and TRBJ2-5, with 8 bases aligning to TRBD1. V shed 6 bases and J 9 bases; nucleotides not matched to a gene: 6. Germline V gene data show CDR1 as MNHEY and CDR2 as SMNVEV (reference sequence). CDR3 length equals 12 residues. Here the CDR3 reads CASRTTGGAQYF. The CDR3 coding sequence is TGTGCCAGCAGGACTACAGGGGGTGCCCAGTACTTC.

The chain couples TRBV2 to TRBJ2-3, with D possibly being TRBD1 (5 bases). The V and J ends lost 7 bases and 5 bases respectively, with 16 bases between them. Looked up from germline, CDR1 is SNHLY and CDR2 is FYNNEI. The CDR3 has 14 residues. CDR3 sequence: CASNGPLREDTQYF. The CDR3 nucleotides are TGTGCCAGCAATGGCCCCCTCAGGGAAGATACGCAGTATTTT.

This clone came up a few times. This rearrangement joins TRBV5-5 to TRBJ2-7; 8 bases fit TRBD2. The CDR3 consists of 14 residues. Germline CDR1 reads SGHKS; CDR2 reads YYEKEE (reference sequence). Trimming cost V 1 base and J 7 bases; bases outside gene matches: 7. For the CDR3, the DNA is TGTGCCAGCAGCTTGCCGGGAGGGTCTATGGAGCAGTACTTC. Its protein is CASSLPGGSMEQYF.

The chain employs TRBV4-3 and TRBJ2-3; D perhaps matches TRBD2 (6 bases). The V gene lost 7 bases and the J gene lost 2 bases, with 19 bases spanning the gap. The V gene's germline CDR1 is LGHNA and CDR2 YSLEER. The CDR3 is made up of 16 amino acids. The CDR3 protein is CASNRGEADSTDTQYF. In DNA form, the CDR3 reads TGCGCCAGCAACCGCGGGGAGGCCGATTCCACAGATACGCAGTATTTT.

This clone was seen only once. The chain joins TRBV30 to TRBJ2-5; weak D call: TRBD2 (6 bases). The CDR3 totals 12 residues. The germline CDR1 and CDR2 sequences are GTSNPN and SVGIG (reference sequence). Trimming removed 1 base from V and 5 bases from J, with 8 bases in between. CDR3 amino acids: CAWSAGGETQYF. In DNA form, the CDR3 reads TGTGCCTGGAGTGCTGGGGGGGAGACCCAGTACTTC.